These T cell receptor beta chains were read from a single sample in a study of blood T cell repertoires in COVID-19. The method was immunoSEQ multiplex PCR; TCRdb's version includes in-frame clones alone and lacks a portion of them. The sample has more than 400,000 clones, less than 95% seen once. The sequencing input was PBMCs or T cells enriched from blood (not recorded which). The source of these receptors is a man between 18 and 35 years old who had recovered from COVID-19. The CDR3 runs from the conserved cysteine through the conserved F or W. Each record gives: clone size, D gene, V gene, J gene, CDR3 DNA, CDR3 protein. A D gene is named only where the DNA matches it firmly. Expanded clones get a size class; other rows say once, few or many, or leave the size out.

-,-,TRBV2,TRBJ1-2,TGTGCCAGCAGTGAAACCAGGCCTTCTAACTATGGCTACACCTTC,CASSETRPSNYGYTF
-,TRBD1,TRBV29-1,TRBJ2-1,TGCAGCGGGGGACAGGGACCCCATGAGCAGTTCTTC,CSGGQGPHEQFF
-,TRBD2,TRBV6-2/TRBV6-3,TRBJ2-7,TGTGCCAGCAGTTTATTAGCGGGTTCCTACGAGCAGTACTTC,CASSLLAGSYEQYF
-,-,TRBV11-1,TRBJ2-5,TGTGCCAGCAGCACAGGACAGTGGGTGGGGGAGACCCAGTACTTC,CASSTGQWVGETQYF
-,-,TRBV19,TRBJ1-3,TGTGCCAGTGGGACTTATTCAGGAAACACCATATATTTT,CASGTYSGNTIYF
-,-,TRBV12-3/TRBV12-4,TRBJ2-2,TGTGCCAGCAGTTTAGTAGAGGCCGGGGAGCTGTTTTTT,CASSLVEAGELFF
-,-,TRBV18,TRBJ2-7,TGTGCCAGCTCACCCGACTATAGCCCACGTTACGAGCAGTACTTC,CASSPDYSPRYEQYF
-,-,TRBV5-6,TRBJ1-1,TGTGCCAGCAGCCCTCAGGGGATGACGGCTGAAGCTTTCTTT,CASSPQGMTAEAFF
-,-,TRBV6-2/TRBV6-3,TRBJ1-1,TGTGCCAGCAGTTACGAGGGCGGACGGACAGCGAAAGCTTTCTTT,CASSYEGGRTAKAFF
-,TRBD2,TRBV19,TRBJ2-5,TGTGCCAGTAGTATTAGCGGGAGCGGGGAGACCCAGTACTTC,CASSISGSGETQYF
-,TRBD1,TRBV2,TRBJ2-1,TGTGCCAGCAGTGGGGGGACAGGGTCTTACAATGAGCAGTTCTTC,CASSGGTGSYNEQFF
-,TRBD1,TRBV29-1,TRBJ1-1,TGCAGCGCTTCGACAGGGGGCGCGACTGAAGCTTTCTTT,CSASTGGATEAFF
-,TRBD2,TRBV10-1,TRBJ2-1,TGCGCCAGCAGTGAGAGACTAGCGGGAAGGAATGAGCAGTTCTTC,CASSERLAGRNEQFF
-,TRBD1,TRBV2,TRBJ1-5,TGTGCCAGCAGGGGACAGGGCAATCAGCCCCAGCATTTT,CASRGQGNQPQHF
few,TRBD1,TRBV6-5,TRBJ1-5,TGTGCCAGCAGTTACGGGACAGGACCGAATCAGCCCCAGCATTTT,CASSYGTGPNQPQHF
-,TRBD1,TRBV27,TRBJ2-1,TGTGCCAGCAGTTTCCCCCGACAGGGAACCAATGAGCAGTTCTTC,CASSFPRQGTNEQFF
-,-,TRBV10-3,TRBJ1-3,TGTGCCATCAAAGCGGGGGACTCTGGAAACACCATATATTTT,CAIKAGDSGNTIYF
-,TRBD2,TRBV15,TRBJ2-1,TGTGCCACCAGCAGATCCCCTGGACTAGTCAATGAGCAGTTCTTC,CATSRSPGLVNEQFF